The subject of this entry is one TCR beta chain. Trimming cost V 6 bases and J 4 bases, with 17 bases left between them. This CDR3 has 15 amino acids. Germline V gene sequence: CDR1 LNHDA, CDR2 SQIVND (reference sequence). Sequencing used immunoSEQ multiplex PCR; TCRdb keeps in-frame clones, though not all of them. Of tens of thousands of clones listed, approximately 91% are singletons. The sample originates from a study of T cells after somatic rescue of genetic block. Input material: peripheral blood mononuclear cells (PBMCs). This TCR was recovered from a man aged 30-40 years. This chain joins TRBV19 and TRBJ2-3; no reliable D call. CDR3 sequence reads: CASSQNLPEADTQYF. The CDR3 nucleotides read TGTGCCAGTAGCCAGAACTTACCCGAGGCAGATACGCAGTATTTT. Looking up the rest from reference TRBV19 and TRBJ2-3 gives the full variable domain: DGGITQSPKYLFRKEGQNVTLSCEQNLNHDAMYWYRQDPGQGLRLIYYSQIVNDFQKGDIAEGYSVSREKKESFPLTVTSAQKNPTAFYLCASSQNLPEADTQYFGPGTRLTVL.